These T cell receptor beta chains were read from a single sample in a study of CD8 T cells in Susac syndrome. Via MiXCR, TCRdb re-called the immunoSEQ multiplex PCR reads, giving one row per CDR3 protein. There are roughly 200,000 distinct CDR3 sequences in the sample; 85% to 95% occur only once, and 0.12% lies in the top ten. The source material was CD4+ T cells from PBMCs. These receptors came from a human donor with Susac syndrome. The CDR3 runs from the conserved cysteine through the conserved F or W. Fields, in order: V gene, J gene, clone size, D gene, CDR3 protein, CDR3 DNA. A D gene is named only where the DNA matches it firmly. Size is stated for part of the rows, as once, few or many counts, or as a class when the clone is expanded.

>TRBV13|TRBJ2-7|few|.
CASSLGRRTYEQYF
TGTGCCAGCAGCTTAGGGCGCAGGACCTACGAGCAGTACTTC
>TRBV18|TRBJ2-1|.|.
CASSPQGGINEQFF
TGTGCCAGCTCACCACAGGGGGGAATCAATGAGCAGTTCTTC
>TRBV7-3|TRBJ2-1|.|TRBD2
CASSQPSGGGKEQFF
TGTGCCAGCAGCCAACCTAGCGGGGGGGGCAAGGAGCAGTTCTTC
>TRBV5-4|TRBJ2-3|once|TRBD1
CASSLIGTGITDTQYF
TGTGCCAGCAGCTTAATAGGGACAGGAATCACAGATACGCAGTATTTT
>TRBV5-4|TRBJ2-1|.|.
CASSLARQYNEQFF
TGTGCCAGCAGCTTGGCCAGGCAATACAATGAGCAGTTCTTC
>TRBV6-5|TRBJ1-2|.|TRBD1
CASSYGTGAYGYTF
TGTGCCAGCAGTTACGGGACAGGGGCTTACGGCTACACCTTC
>TRBV6-4|TRBJ1-4|.|.
CASRGWGLEKLFF
TGTGCCAGCAGGGGGTGGGGGTTAGAAAAACTGTTTTTT
>TRBV20-1|TRBJ2-1|.|TRBD1
CSATGTGDNNEQFF
TGCAGTGCCACCGGGACAGGGGATAACAATGAGCAGTTCTTC
>TRBV27|TRBJ2-2|.|.
CASSNYQRGNTGELFF
TGTGCCAGCTCTAATTACCAGAGGGGGAACACCGGGGAGCTGTTTTTT
>TRBV20-1|TRBJ2-4|.|.
CSARDQGGGIQYF
TGCAGTGCTAGAGATCAAGGAGGGGGCATTCAGTACTTC
>TRBV6-5|TRBJ1-1|.|.
CASSYGGREAFF
TGTGCCAGCAGTTACGGGGGGCGAGAAGCTTTCTTT
>TRBV9|TRBJ1-1|.|.
CASSVAPEGEAFF
TGTGCCAGCAGCGTAGCCCCGGAGGGTGAAGCTTTCTTT